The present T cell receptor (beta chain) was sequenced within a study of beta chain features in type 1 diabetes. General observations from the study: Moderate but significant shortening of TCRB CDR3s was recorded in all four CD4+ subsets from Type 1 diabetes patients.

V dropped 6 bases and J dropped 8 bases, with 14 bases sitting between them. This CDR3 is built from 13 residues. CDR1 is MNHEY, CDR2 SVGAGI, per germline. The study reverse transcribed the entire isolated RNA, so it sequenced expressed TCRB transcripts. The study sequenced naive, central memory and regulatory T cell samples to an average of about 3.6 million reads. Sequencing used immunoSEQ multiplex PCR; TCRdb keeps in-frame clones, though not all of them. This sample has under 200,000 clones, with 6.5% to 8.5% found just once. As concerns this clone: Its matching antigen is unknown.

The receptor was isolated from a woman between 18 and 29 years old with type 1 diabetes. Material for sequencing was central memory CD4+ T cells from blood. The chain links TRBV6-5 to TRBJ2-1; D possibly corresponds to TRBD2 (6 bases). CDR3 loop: CASRNRRRDEQFF. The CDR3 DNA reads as TGTGCCAGCAGAAATAGAAGGAGGGATGAGCAGTTCTTC.